These 29 T cell receptor beta chains originate from one sample sequenced in a study of post-analysis software for immune sequencing data. Notes on the study in general: In patients, about 5 TRBV segments were more frequent than in controls, with TRBV5-6, TRBV5-1 and TRBV20-1 among them.

The library was made from cDNA and included unique molecular identifiers. TCRdb re-called the PCR reads through MiXCR, storing one row per CDR3 protein. This sample has approximately 660,000 distinct CDR3 sequences, with 59% found just once. No antigen has been assigned to these receptors. Sequenced: blood. The receptors originated from a girl aged 2 to 10 with multiple sclerosis.

A few counts support this clonotype. This chain joins TRBV6-5 and TRBJ1-2; perhaps TRBD1 as D (6 bases). The CDR3 is 13 residues long. Per the germline V gene, CDR1 is MNHEY and CDR2 is SVGAGI. Trimming pared 6 bases from V and 4 bases from J, leaving 12 bases between. CDR3 sequence (DNA): TGTGCCAGCAGAGAAAGGGGGATCTATGGCTACACCTTC. Translating it yields CASRERGIYGYTF.

The chain couples TRBV20-1 to TRBJ2-7; D is perhaps TRBD2 (6 bases). The assigned J gene may be wrong: the sequence end matches TRBJ2-5 better. This CDR3 spans 13 amino acids. Looked up from germline, CDR1 is DFQATT and CDR2 is SNEGSKA (reference sequence). CDR3 DNA sequence: TGCAGTGCTAGGTTGGGACTCATTGAGACCCAGTACTTC. Its translation is CSARLGLIETQYF.

The rearrangement uses TRBV5-5 and TRBJ2-5; D is ambiguous. With the DNA end fitting TRBJ2-7 better, the J assignment may be wrong. This CDR3 comprises 13 residues. Germline V gene lookup returns CDR1 SGHKS and CDR2 YYEKEE (reference sequence). CDR3 in DNA: TGTGCCAGCAGCATTACACCGATAGACGAGCAGTACTTC. Translating gives CASSITPIDEQYF.

This sequence joins TRBV7-9 and TRBJ2-1, with 8 bases that match TRBD2. Trimming removed 0 bases from V and 9 bases from J; junction bases left unmatched: 10. Germline values: CDR1 SEHNR, CDR2 FQNEAQ (reference sequence). CDR3 size: 16 residues. The CDR3 loop reads CASSLASSGKIIEQFF. The CDR3 DNA is TGTGCCAGCAGCTTAGCTAGTAGCGGGAAAATAATTGAGCAGTTCTTC.

The sample holds a few counts of this clonotype. The CDR3 loop is CASSYTTGVGETQYF. CDR3 bases: TGTGCCAGCAGTTATACTACAGGGGTGGGAGAGACCCAGTACTTC. This sequence joins TRBV6-5 and TRBJ2-5; 7 positions match TRBD1. V lost 3 bases and J lost 4; bases outside the gene matches: 8. Germline CDR1 MNHEY, CDR2 SVGAGI. The CDR3 runs to 15 residues.

V gene TRBV7-6 combines with J gene TRBJ2-1; D perhaps matches TRBD1 (6 bases). Germline CDR1 SGHVS, CDR2 FNYEAQ. The CDR3 is 14 residues long. The germline V and J ends were trimmed by 4 bases and 11 bases, with 18 bases remaining between them. This chain's CDR3 is CASSSGDRSAQQFF. CDR3 coding DNA: TGTGCCAGCAGCTCGGGCGACAGGTCCGCCCAGCAGTTCTTC.

This clonotype was detected once. V gene TRBV29-1 combines with J gene TRBJ1-1; D call uncertain. The V end was cut by 0 bases, the J end by 7 bases, with 12 bases between. CDR3 length: 13 residues. Germline loops: CDR1 SQVTM, CDR2 ANQGSEA. The CDR3, as DNA: TGCAGCGTTGAAGAGCTGGGGTCAGTTGAAGCTTTCTTT. Its translation: CSVEELGSVEAFF.

CDR3 coding DNA: TGCGCCAGCAGCCAAGATCCCCGCGGGGACACTGAAGCTTTCTTT. Its protein is CASSQDPRGDTEAFF. The chain combines TRBV4-1 with TRBJ1-1; D call uncertain. Germline loops: CDR1 MGHRA, CDR2 YSYEKL. The CDR3 runs 15 residues. V dropped 0 bases and J dropped 3 bases, with 11 bases sitting between them.

This chain connects TRBV10-3 to TRBJ2-2; D is unresolved. Germline values: CDR1 ENHRY, CDR2 SYGVKD. The CDR3 has 14 residues. The V end was cut by 9 bases, the J end by 0 bases, with 11 bases between. The CDR3 loop reads CAIKGTTNTGELFF. Written as DNA, the CDR3 is TGTGCCATTAAGGGTACAACGAACACCGGGGAGCTGTTTTTT.

This clonotype was detected a few times. This chain connects TRBV29-1 to TRBJ2-3, with D possibly matching TRBD2 (5 bases). V was trimmed by 7 bases and J by 0 bases, leaving 11 bases between them. Germline V gives CDR1 SQVTM, CDR2 ANQGSEA. The CDR3 covers 13 residues. CDR3: CSARVRSTDTQYF. DNA of the CDR3: TGCAGCGCGAGGGTCCGTAGCACAGATACGCAGTATTTT.

This chain connects TRBV29-1 to TRBJ2-7; the D gene could be TRBD1 or TRBD2 (5 bases each). V lost 4 bases, J lost 3 bases, and 13 bases lay in between. From germline, CDR1 is SQVTM and CDR2 ANQGSEA. The CDR3 has 13 residues. CDR3 DNA sequence: TGCAGCGTTGCGGCAGGGACCCTCTACGAGCAGTACTTC. Its protein product is CSVAAGTLYEQYF.

This sequence joins TRBV7-2 and TRBJ1-2; D is unclear. Deletions cut 2 bases from V and 13 bases from J, with 20 bases between. CDR1 and CDR2 from the germline V gene are SGHTA and FQGNSA. CDR3 length: 14 amino acids. DNA of the CDR3: TGTGCCAGCAGCTTATTACGACGGACCTGGGGAGCCACCTTC. The encoded protein is CASSLLRRTWGATF.

This clonotype was seen a few times. J is TRBJ2-7 and V is TRBV29-1; unclear D gene. The germline CDR1 and CDR2 sequences are SQVTM and ANQGSEA. This CDR3 is 12 amino acids long. V was cut by 5 bases and J by 0 bases, with 8 bases left in between. CDR3 protein: CSVNSPSYEQYF. CDR3 in DNA: TGCAGCGTTAACTCCCCCTCCTACGAGCAGTACTTC.

The rearrangement links TRBV12-3 or TRBV12-4 to TRBJ2-3; 9 bases are shared with TRBD2. Unmatched junction bases numbered 8, after V lost 3 bases and J lost 4 bases. This CDR3 is 16 amino acids long. The CDR3 sequence: CASSFAAGGFPDTQYF. In DNA form, the CDR3 reads TGTGCCAGCAGTTTCGCAGCGGGGGGATTTCCAGATACGCAGTATTTT.

The CDR3 loop reads CSAHQGRGYEQYF. The CDR3 DNA follows: TGCAGCGCCCACCAGGGGCGAGGATATGAGCAGTACTTC. The chain joins TRBV29-1 to TRBJ2-7; possibly TRBD1 for D (6 bases). Germline assignment: CDR1 SQVTM and CDR2 ANQGSEA. The CDR3 has 13 amino acids. V was trimmed by 7 bases and J by 7 bases, leaving 20 bases between them.

The chain joins TRBV12-3 or TRBV12-4 to TRBJ1-1; the match to TRBD1 covers 10 bases. The length of the CDR3 is 14 residues. V dropped 6 bases and J dropped 3; count of bases not matched to a gene: 4. As DNA, the CDR3 is TGTGCCAGCAGCGGGGACAGGGGTTACACTGAAGCTTTCTTT. As protein: CASSGDRGYTEAFF.

This clonotype was picked up one time. The J gene is TRBJ1-2, the V gene TRBV6-2 or TRBV6-3; D possibly corresponds to TRBD1 (6 bases). Per germline, CDR1 MNHEY and CDR2 SVGEGT. The CDR3 totals 14 residues. The V and J ends lost 0 bases and 8 bases respectively, with 13 bases between them. The CDR3 reads CASSYSGAPGGYTF. DNA for the CDR3: TGTGCCAGCAGTTACTCGGGGGCCCCGGGGGGCTACACCTTC.

The chain has TRBV20-1 and TRBJ1-2, with D maybe TRBD1 (5 bases). Trimming left V 0 bases short and J 0 bases short, with 14 bases between. Germline V lookup: CDR1 DFQATT, CDR2 SNEGSKA (reference sequence). The CDR3 length is 16 residues. CDR3 bases: TGCAGTGCTAGAGATGGTGTGAGGGGAGCTAACTATGGCTACACCTTC. Translated: CSARDGVRGANYGYTF.

As DNA, the CDR3 is TGCGCCAGCACTCCGGCGGCAATGAGTAATGAGCAGTTCTTC. This encodes CASTPAAMSNEQFF. This chain connects TRBV5-1 to TRBJ2-1; D is unclear. V was clipped by 6 bases and J by 7 bases, with 17 bases between them. Per the germline V gene, CDR1 is SGHRS and CDR2 is YFSETQ. The length of the CDR3 is 14 residues.

This clonotype has a single count. The chain carries TRBV4-2 and TRBJ1-2; 8 positions match TRBD1. This CDR3 region has 16 residues. Germline loops: CDR1 LGHNA, CDR2 YNFKEQ. V lost 0 bases and J lost 4; bases outside the gene matches: 7. CDR3 DNA sequence: TGTGCCAGCAGCCAAGAGAGGACAGGGCTAAGCTATGGCTACACCTTC. Protein product: CASSQERTGLSYGYTF.

The V gene is TRBV6-2 or TRBV6-3, the J gene TRBJ2-7; D might be TRBD1 (5 bases). The CDR3 runs to 13 residues. Germline-derived CDR1 and CDR2 are MNHEY and SVGEGT. V lost 8 bases and J lost 4, with 15 bases in between. The CDR3 reads CASSWSRAYEQYF. The DNA for the CDR3 is TGTGCCAGCTCTTGGAGCAGGGCTTACGAGCAGTACTTC.

This clonotype was detected only a few times. The chain carries TRBV29-1 and TRBJ1-2; D not resolved. The CDR3 totals 11 residues. The V and J ends lost 0 bases and 2 bases respectively, with 1 base between them. CDR1 is SQVTM and CDR2 is ANQGSEA in the germline V gene. The DNA of the CDR3 is TGCAGCGTTGAAGAGAACTATGGCTACACCTTC. Translating gives CSVEENYGYTF.

This clonotype was found a few times. The CDR3 sequence: CASTWTGLQVNYGYTF. The DNA for the CDR3 is TGCGCCAGCACCTGGACAGGGCTACAGGTCAACTATGGCTACACCTTC. This chain connects TRBV10-2 to TRBJ1-2; 8 nucleotides agree with TRBD1. V lost 7 bases, J lost 2 bases, and 12 bases stayed unmatched. This CDR3 has 16 residues. Germline CDR1 reads WSHSY; CDR2 reads SAAADI.

In its sample, this clonotype was seen a few times. Germline is not matched at one junction end, which may reflect a read error. The chain is built from TRBV20-1 and TRBJ2-3, with 8 bases fitting TRBD1. Germline lookup yields CDR1 DFQATT and CDR2 SNEGSKA (reference sequence). CDR3 length: 14 amino acids. The CDR3, as DNA: TGCAGTGCTAGGGACAGGGAAAACACAGACACGCAGTATTTT. Protein product: CSARDRENTDTQYF.

The chain links TRBV27 to TRBJ2-3; D unclear. V shed 3 bases and J shed 6 bases, with 13 bases lying between them. CDR1 is MNHEY and CDR2 is SMNVEV in the germline V gene (reference sequence). This CDR3 has 14 amino acids. CDR3 protein: CASSFQRPPDTQYF. For the CDR3, the DNA is TGTGCCAGCAGTTTTCAGCGACCGCCCGATACGCAGTATTTT.

V is TRBV29-1 and J is TRBJ2-5; D gene unclear. CDR3 length: 9 amino acids. The germline V and J ends were trimmed by 2 bases and 11 bases, with 6 bases remaining between them. From germline, CDR1 is SQVTM and CDR2 ANQGSEA. The CDR3 loop is CSVEHQQYF. The CDR3 bases are TGCAGCGTTGAACATCAGCAGTACTTC.

This clonotype has more than one count but fewer than ten. The chain joins TRBV29-1 to TRBJ2-1; TRBD2 aligns across 9 bases. Germline values: CDR1 SQVTM, CDR2 ANQGSEA. Unmatched junction bases numbered 3, after V lost 3 bases and J lost 6 bases. The CDR3 is made up of 13 amino acids. CDR3 nucleotides: TGCAGCGTTGAGTCTAGCGGGGCCAATGAGCAGTTCTTC. It codes for CSVESSGANEQFF.

This clonotype has a handful of counts. This chain joins TRBV6-5 and TRBJ2-7; the D gene is possibly TRBD1 (6 bases). This CDR3 is built from 14 residues. CDR1 MNHEY and CDR2 SVGAGI come from the germline V gene. Trimming cost V 1 base and J 6 bases, with 13 bases left between them. In nucleotides, the CDR3 is TGTGCCAGCAGTTACTTACAGGGCATGGGCGAGCAGTACTTC. Protein sequence: CASSYLQGMGEQYF.

The chain recombines TRBV5-1 with TRBJ2-7; D call uncertain. This CDR3 is built from 13 residues. With 0 bases removed from V and 2 bases from J, the gap between germline ends came to 6 bases. The germline gives CDR1 SGHRS, CDR2 YFSETQ. CDR3 in DNA: TGCGCCAGCAGCTTGGAATCCACCTACGAGCAGTACTTC. It encodes CASSLESTYEQYF.